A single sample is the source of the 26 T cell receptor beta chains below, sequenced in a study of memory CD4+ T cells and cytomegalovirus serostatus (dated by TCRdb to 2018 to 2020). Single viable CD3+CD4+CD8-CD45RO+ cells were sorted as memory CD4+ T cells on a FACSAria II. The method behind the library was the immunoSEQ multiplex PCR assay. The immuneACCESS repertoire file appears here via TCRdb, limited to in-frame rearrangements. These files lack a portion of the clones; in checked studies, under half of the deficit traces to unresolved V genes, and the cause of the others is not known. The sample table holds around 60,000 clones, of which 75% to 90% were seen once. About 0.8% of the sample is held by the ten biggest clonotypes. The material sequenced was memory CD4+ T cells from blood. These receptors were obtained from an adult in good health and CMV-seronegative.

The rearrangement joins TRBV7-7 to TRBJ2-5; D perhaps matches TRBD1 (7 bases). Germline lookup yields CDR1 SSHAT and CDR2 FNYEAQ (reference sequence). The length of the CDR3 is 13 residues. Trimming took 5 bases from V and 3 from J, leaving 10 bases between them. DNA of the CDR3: TGTGCCAGCAGCGCGGGACAGAAAGAGACCCAGTACTTC. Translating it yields CASSAGQKETQYF. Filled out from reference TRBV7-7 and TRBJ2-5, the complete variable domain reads GAGVSQSPRYKVTKRGQDVTLRCDPISSHATLYWYQQALGQGPEFLTYFNYEAQPDKSGLPSDRFSAERPEGSISTLTIQRTEQRDSAMYRCASSAGQKETQYFGPGTRLLVL.

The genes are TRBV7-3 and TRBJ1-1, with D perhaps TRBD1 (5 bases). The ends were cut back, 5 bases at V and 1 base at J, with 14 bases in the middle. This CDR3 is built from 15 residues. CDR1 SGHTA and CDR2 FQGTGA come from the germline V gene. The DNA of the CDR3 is TGTGCCAGCAGCCGCCGAGCGGGGCAGAACACTGAAGCTTTCTTT. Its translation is CASSRRAGQNTEAFF.

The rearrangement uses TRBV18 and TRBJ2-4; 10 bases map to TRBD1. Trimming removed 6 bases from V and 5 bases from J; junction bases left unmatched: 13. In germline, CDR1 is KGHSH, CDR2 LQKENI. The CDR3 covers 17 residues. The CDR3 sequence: CASSQKTGGLMENIQYF. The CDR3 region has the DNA TGTGCCAGCTCTCAAAAGACAGGGGGCTTGATGGAAAACATTCAGTACTTC.

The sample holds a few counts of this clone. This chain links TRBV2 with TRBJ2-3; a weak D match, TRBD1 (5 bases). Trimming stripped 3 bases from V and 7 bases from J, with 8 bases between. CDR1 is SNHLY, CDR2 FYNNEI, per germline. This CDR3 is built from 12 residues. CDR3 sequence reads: CASSDRANTQYF. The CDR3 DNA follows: TGTGCCAGCAGTGACAGGGCGAATACGCAGTATTTT.

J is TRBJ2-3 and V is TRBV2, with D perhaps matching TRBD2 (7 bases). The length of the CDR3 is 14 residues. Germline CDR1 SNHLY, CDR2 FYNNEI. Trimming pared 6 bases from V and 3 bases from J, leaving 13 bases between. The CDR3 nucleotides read TGTGCCAGCAGGAGGAGGGGGGGAACAGATACGCAGTATTTT. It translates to CASRRRGGTDTQYF.

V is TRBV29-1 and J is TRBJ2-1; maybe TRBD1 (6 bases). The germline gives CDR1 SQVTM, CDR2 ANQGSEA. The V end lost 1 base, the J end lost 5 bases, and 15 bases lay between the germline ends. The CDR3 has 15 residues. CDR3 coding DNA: TGCAGCGTTGAAGGGTGGCGGCAGGGGAACAATGAGCAGTTCTTC. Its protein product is CSVEGWRQGNNEQFF.

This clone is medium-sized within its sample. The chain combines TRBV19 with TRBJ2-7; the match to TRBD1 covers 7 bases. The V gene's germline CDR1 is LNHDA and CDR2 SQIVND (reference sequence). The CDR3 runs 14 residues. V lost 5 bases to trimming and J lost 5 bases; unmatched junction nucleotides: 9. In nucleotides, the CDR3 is TGTGCCAGTAGTGAGACAGGGCCCCTCGACGAGCAGTACTTC. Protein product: CASSETGPLDEQYF.

The chain's CDR3 is CASSYPPGLAGAVDTQYF. CDR3 nucleotides: TGTGCCAGTAGCTATCCCCCCGGACTAGCGGGAGCCGTAGATACGCAGTATTTT. This chain links TRBV19 with TRBJ2-3; TRBD2 matches at 13 bases. CDR1 LNHDA and CDR2 SQIVND come from the germline V gene (reference sequence). The CDR3 length is 18 residues. Trimming cost V 6 bases and J 5 bases; bases outside gene matches: 14.

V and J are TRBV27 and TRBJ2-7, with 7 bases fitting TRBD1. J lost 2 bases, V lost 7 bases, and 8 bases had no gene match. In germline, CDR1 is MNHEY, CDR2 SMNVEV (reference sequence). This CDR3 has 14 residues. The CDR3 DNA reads TGTGCCAGCACCCCCGTCAGGGGGACCTACGAGCAGTACTTC. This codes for CASTPVRGTYEQYF.

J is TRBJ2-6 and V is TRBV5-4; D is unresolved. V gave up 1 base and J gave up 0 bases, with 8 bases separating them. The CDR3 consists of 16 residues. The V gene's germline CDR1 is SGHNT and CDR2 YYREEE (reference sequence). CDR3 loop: CASSLQVTSGANVLTF. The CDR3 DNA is TGTGCCAGCAGCTTGCAGGTTACCTCTGGGGCCAACGTCCTGACTTTC.

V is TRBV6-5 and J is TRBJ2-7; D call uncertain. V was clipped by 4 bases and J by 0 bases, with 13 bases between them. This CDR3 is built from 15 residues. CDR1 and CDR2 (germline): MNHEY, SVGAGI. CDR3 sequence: CASSLERKPSYEQYF. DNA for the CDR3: TGTGCCAGCAGTTTGGAGCGTAAACCCTCCTACGAGCAGTACTTC.

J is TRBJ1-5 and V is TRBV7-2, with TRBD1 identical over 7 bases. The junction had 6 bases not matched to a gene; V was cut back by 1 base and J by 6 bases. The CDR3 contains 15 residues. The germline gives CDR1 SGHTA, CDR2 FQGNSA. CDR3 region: CASSLVAGGSQPQHF. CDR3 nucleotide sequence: TGTGCCAGCAGCTTAGTTGCAGGGGGGAGTCAGCCCCAGCATTTT.

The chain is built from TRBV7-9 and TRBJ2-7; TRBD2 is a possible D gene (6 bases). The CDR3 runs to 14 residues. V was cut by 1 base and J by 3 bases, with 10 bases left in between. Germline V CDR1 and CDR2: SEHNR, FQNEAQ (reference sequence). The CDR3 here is CASSLVSGDYEQYF. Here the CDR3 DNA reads TGTGCCAGCAGCTTAGTTAGCGGAGACTACGAGCAGTACTTC.

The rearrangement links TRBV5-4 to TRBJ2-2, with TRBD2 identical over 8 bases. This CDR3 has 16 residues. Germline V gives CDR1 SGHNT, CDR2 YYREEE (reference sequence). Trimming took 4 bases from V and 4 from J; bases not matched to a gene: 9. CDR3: CASSLGVSGVTGELFF. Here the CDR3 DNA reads TGTGCCAGCAGCCTGGGGGTTAGCGGGGTCACCGGGGAGCTGTTTTTT.

Here the CDR3 DNA reads TGTGCCAGCAGTGAAGTAGGATTAGGAAAACTGTTTTTT. Its translation: CASSEVGLGKLFF. The rearrangement links TRBV6-1 to TRBJ1-4; D remains unclear. Germline loops: CDR1 MNHNS, CDR2 SASEGT. V lost 1 base, J lost 10 bases, and 10 bases lay in between. CDR3 length: 13 amino acids.

The CDR3 sequence: CASSPVNRGRGTEAFF. For the CDR3, the DNA is TGTGCCAGCAGCCCCGTTAACAGGGGACGGGGCACTGAAGCTTTCTTT. This chain connects TRBV7-9 to TRBJ1-1, with 7 bases identical to TRBD1. The CDR3 is made up of 16 amino acids. CDR1 and CDR2 (germline): SEHNR, FQNEAQ (reference sequence). Unmatched junction bases numbered 13, after V lost 5 bases and J lost 4 bases.

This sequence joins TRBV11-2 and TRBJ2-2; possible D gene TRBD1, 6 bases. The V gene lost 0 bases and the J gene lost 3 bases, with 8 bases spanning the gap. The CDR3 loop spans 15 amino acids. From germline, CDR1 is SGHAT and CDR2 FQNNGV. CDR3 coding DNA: TGTGCCAGCAGCTTAGATAACAGGGACACCGGGGAGCTGTTTTTT. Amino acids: CASSLDNRDTGELFF.

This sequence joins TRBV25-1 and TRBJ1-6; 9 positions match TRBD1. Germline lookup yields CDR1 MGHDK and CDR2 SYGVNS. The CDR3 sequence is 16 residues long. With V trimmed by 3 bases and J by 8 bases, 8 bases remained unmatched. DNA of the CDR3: TGTGCCAGCAGTGAGGTCCGGGACAGGGTTTATTCACCCCTCCACTTT. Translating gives CASSEVRDRVYSPLHF.

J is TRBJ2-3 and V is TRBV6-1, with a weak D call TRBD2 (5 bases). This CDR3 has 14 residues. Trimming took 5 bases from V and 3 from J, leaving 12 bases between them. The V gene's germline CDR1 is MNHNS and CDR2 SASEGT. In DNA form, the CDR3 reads TGTGCCAGCAGTCTATCCCCGGGGACAGATACGCAGTATTTT. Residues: CASSLSPGTDTQYF.

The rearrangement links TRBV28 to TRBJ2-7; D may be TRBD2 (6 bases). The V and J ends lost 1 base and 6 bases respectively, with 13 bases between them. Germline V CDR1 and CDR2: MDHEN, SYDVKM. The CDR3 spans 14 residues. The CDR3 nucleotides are TGTGCCAGCAGTTTATCGGGGGTTCGGGCCGAGCAGTACTTC. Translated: CASSLSGVRAEQYF. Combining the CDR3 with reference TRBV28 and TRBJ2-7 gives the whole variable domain DVKVTQSSRYLVKRTGEKVFLECVQDMDHENMFWYRQDPGLGLRLIYFSYDVKMKEKGDIPEGYSVSREKKERFSLILESASTNQTSMYLCASSLSGVRAEQYFGPGTRLTVT.

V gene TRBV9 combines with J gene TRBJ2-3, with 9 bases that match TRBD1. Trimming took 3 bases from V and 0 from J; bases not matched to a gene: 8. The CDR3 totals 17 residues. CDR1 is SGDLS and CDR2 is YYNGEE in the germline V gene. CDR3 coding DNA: TGTGCCAGCAGCGGGAACGACAGGGGGTCAAGCACAGATACGCAGTATTTT. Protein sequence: CASSGNDRGSSTDTQYF.

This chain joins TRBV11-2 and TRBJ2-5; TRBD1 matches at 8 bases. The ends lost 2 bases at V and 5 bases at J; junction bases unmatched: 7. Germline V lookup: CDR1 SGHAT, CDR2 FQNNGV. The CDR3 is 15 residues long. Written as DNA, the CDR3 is TGTGCCAGCAGCTTAATGCAGGGGGCGCAGGAGACCCAGTACTTC. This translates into CASSLMQGAQETQYF.

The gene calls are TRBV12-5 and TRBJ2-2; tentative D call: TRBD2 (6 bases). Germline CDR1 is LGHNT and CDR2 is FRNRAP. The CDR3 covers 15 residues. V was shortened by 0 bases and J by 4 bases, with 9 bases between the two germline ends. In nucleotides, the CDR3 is TGTGCTAGTGGTTTGGTACTCGGGGGCACCGGGGAGCTGTTTTTT. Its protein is CASGLVLGGTGELFF.

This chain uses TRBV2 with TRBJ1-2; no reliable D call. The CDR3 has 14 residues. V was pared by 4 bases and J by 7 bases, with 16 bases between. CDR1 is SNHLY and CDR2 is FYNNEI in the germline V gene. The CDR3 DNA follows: TGTGCCAGCAGTGCCCTTGGGGTCTGGGGTGGCTACACCTTC. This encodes CASSALGVWGGYTF.

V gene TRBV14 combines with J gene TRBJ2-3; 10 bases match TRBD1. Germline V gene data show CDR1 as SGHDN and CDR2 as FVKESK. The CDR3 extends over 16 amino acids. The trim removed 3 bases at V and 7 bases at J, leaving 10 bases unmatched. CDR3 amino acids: CASSQRGQGLGNTQYF. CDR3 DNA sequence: TGTGCCAGCAGCCAGAGGGGACAGGGGCTGGGAAATACGCAGTATTTT.

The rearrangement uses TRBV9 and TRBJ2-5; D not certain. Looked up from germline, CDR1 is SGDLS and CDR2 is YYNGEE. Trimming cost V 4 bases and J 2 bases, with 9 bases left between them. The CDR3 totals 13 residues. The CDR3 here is CASSLAIQETQYF. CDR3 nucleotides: TGTGCCAGCAGCCTGGCCATACAAGAGACCCAGTACTTC.